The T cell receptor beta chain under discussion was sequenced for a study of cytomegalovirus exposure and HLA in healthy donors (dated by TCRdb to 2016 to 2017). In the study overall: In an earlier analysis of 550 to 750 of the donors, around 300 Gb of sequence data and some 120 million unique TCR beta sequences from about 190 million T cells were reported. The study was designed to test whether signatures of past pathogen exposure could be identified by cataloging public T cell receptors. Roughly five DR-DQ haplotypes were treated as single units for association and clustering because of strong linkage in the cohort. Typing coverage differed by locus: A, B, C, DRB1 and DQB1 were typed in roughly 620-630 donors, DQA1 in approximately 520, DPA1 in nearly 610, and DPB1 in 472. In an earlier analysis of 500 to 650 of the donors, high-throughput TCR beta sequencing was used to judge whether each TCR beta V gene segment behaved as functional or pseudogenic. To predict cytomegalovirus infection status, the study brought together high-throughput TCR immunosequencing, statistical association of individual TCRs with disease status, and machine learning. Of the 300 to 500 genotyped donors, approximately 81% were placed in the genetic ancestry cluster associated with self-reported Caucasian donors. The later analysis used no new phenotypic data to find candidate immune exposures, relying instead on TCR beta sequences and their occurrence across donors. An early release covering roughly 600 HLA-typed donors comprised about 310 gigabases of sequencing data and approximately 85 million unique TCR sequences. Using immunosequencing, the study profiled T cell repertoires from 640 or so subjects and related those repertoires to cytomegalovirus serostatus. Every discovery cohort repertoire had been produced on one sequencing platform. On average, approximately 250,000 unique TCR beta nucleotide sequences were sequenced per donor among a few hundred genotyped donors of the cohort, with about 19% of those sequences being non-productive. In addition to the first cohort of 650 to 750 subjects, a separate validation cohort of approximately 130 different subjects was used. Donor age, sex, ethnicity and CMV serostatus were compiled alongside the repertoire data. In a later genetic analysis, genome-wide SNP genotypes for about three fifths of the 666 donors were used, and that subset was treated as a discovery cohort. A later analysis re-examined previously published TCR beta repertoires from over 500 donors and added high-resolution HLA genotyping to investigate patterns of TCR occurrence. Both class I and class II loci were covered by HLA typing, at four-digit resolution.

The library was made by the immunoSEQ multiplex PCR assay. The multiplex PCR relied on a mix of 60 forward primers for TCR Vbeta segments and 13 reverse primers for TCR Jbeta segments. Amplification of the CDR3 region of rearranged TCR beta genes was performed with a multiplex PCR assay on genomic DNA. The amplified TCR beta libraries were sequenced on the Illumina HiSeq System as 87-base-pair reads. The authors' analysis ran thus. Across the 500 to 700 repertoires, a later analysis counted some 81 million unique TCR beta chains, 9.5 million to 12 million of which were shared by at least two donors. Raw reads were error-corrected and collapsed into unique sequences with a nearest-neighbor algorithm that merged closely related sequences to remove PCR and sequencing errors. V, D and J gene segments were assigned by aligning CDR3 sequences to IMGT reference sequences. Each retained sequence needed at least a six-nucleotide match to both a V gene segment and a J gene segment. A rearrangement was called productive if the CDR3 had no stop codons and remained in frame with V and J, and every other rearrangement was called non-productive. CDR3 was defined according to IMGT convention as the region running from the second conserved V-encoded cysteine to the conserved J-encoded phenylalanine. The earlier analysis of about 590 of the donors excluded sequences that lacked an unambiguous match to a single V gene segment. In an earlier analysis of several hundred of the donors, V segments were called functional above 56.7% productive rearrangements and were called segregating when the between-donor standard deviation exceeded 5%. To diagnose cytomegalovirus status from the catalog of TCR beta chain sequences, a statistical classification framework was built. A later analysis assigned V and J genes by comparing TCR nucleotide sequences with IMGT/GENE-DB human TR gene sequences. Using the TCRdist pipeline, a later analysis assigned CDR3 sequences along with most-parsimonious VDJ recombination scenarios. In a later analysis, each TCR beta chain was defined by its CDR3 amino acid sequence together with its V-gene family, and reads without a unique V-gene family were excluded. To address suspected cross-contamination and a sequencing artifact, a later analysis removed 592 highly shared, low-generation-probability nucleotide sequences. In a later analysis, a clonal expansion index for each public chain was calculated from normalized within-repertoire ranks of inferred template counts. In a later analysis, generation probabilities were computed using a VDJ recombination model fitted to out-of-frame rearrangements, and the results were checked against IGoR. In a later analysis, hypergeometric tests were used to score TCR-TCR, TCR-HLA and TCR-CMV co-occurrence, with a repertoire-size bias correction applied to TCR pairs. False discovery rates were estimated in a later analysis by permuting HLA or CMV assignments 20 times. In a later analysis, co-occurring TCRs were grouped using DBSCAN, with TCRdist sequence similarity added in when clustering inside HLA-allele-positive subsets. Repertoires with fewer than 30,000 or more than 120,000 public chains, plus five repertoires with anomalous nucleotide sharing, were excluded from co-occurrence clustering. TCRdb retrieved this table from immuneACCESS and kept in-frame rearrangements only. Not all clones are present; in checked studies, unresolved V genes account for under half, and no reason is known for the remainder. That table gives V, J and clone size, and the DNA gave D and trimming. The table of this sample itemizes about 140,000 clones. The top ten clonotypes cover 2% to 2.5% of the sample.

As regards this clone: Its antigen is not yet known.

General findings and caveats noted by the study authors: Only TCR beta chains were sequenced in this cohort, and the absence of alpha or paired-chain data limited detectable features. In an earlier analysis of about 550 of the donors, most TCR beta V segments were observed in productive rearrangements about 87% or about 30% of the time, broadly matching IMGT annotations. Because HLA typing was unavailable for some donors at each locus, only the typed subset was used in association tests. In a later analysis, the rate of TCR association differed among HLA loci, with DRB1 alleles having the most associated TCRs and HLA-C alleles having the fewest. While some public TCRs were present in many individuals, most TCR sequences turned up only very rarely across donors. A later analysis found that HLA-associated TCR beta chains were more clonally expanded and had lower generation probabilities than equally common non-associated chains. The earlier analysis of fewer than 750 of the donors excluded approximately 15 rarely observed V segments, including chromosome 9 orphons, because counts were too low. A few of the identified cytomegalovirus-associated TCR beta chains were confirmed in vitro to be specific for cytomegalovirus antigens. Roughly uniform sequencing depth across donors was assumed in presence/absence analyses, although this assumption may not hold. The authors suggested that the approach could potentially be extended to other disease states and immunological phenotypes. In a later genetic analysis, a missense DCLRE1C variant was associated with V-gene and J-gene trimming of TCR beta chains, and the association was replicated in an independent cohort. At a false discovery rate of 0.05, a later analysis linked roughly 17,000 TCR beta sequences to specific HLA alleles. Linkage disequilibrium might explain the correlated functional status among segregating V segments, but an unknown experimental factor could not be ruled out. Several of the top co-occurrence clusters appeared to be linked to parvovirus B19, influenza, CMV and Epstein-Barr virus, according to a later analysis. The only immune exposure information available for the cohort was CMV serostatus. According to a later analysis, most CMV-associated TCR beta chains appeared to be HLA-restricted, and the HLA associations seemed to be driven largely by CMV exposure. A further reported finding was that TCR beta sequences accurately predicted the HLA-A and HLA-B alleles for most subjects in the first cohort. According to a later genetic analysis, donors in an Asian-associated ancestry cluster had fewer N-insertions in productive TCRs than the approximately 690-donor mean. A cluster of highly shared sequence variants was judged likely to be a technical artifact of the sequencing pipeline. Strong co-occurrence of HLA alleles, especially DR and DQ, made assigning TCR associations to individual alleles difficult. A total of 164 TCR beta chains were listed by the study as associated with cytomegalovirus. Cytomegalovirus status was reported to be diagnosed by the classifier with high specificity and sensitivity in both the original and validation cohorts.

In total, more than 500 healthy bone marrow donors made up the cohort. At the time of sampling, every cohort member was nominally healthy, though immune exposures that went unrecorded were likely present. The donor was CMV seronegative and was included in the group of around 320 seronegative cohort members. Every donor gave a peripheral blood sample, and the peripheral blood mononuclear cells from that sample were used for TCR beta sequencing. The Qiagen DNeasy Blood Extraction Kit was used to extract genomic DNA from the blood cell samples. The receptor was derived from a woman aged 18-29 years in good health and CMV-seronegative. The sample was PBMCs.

The CDR3 region: CASSQGQGNTEAFF. Read as DNA, the sequence is TGTGCCAGTAGTCAAGGACAGGGGAACACTGAAGCTTTCTTT. The chain is assembled from TRBV19 and TRBJ1-1; TRBD1 fits 8 bases in the junction. Counted from cysteine to phenylalanine, this CDR3 has 14 amino acids. Only the CDR3 DNA stays, 42 bases, in frame from base 1. The CDR1 and CDR2 encoded by the germline V gene (reference sequence) are LNHDA and SQIVND. The V end gives up 5 bases and the J end 1 base, leaving 3 bases in the junction not matched to a gene.